This T cell receptor beta chain was found in a study of cytomegalovirus exposure and HLA in healthy donors. Study-wide findings and caveats: It was only CMV serostatus that was available as immune exposure information. As a later analysis showed, several of the most significant clusters appeared to be linked to common viral pathogens. As confirmed in vitro, a few CMV-associated chains were specific for CMV antigens.

In the PCR, 60 Vbeta and 13 Jbeta primers were used. Only in-frame clones appear in the TCRdb table, and some are missing; sequencing was by immunoSEQ multiplex PCR. This table has about 160,000 clones, 77% appearing once. On this clone: Antigen unknown.

CDR1 and CDR2 (germline): MNHEY, SMNVEV (reference sequence). The CDR3 runs 13 residues. Trimming removed 5 bases at V and 3 bases at J, with 8 bases between. The sequence was collected from a woman in her 40s in good health and CMV-seropositive. V gene TRBV27 combines with J gene TRBJ1-5; D remains ambiguous. The sequencing input was PBMCs. CDR3 coding DNA: TGTGCCAGCAGTCTATTCGTCAATCAGCCCCAGCATTTT. Translating gives CASSLFVNQPQHF.